This T cell receptor (beta chain) was captured by sequencing in a study of Ad26.COV2.S vaccination and SARS-CoV-2 variants. Notes on the study in general: Vaccine and placebo groups showed comparable non-spike TCR breadth.

As to treatment: some 20 received Ad26.COV2.S at low or high dose, single or two shots; five or six received placebo; per-sample allocation not given. It was on day 63 after the first vaccine or placebo injection that samples were taken. Profiled with immunoSEQ multiplex PCR; TCRdb holds only in-frame clones, not every one. The sample holds 350,000 to 400,000 clones, over 75% seen once. The germline CDR1 and CDR2 sequences are MNHEY and SVGAGI. Trimming removed 0 bases at V and 5 bases at J, with 13 bases between. The CDR3 spans 15 residues. Worth noting for this clone: Antigen: not known.

The gene calls are TRBV6-5 and TRBJ2-5; a weak D match, TRBD1 (5 bases). The sample consisted of peripheral blood, taken in a trial of Ad26.COV2.S vaccine versus placebo. This clonotype originated in a person aged 18-60 years who received the Ad26.COV2.S COVID-19 vaccine or a placebo. The CDR3 sequence is CASSYSAQGSETQYF. The CDR3 nucleotides are TGTGCCAGCAGTTACTCGGCTCAGGGCTCGGAGACCCAGTACTTC.